These T cell receptor beta chains were read from a single sample in a study of shared clonotypes between healthy human individuals. Method: immunoSEQ multiplex PCR; TCRdb's copy keeps in-frame clones and lacks some. The sample holds fewer than 3 million clones, less than 95% seen once. Input material: naive CD4+ T cells from PBMCs. The receptors were gathered from a man between 18 and 35 years old in good health. Some clones in this sample may be carry-over from other donors' samples. CDR3s include the opening cysteine and the closing phenylalanine or tryptophan. A D gene is named only where the DNA matches it firmly. Clone size is given for some rows only: seen once, a few or many times, or a class if the clone is expanded.

>NA|TRBJ1-2|TRBV7-9|NA
TGTGCCAGCAGCTTAGAAGGTTATGGCTACACCTTC
CASSLEGYGYTF
>NA|TRBJ2-7|TRBV30|NA
TGTGCCTGGACCGATACAGGTCACGAGCAGTACTTC
CAWTDTGHEQYF
>NA|TRBJ2-1|TRBV7-3|NA
TGTGCCAGCAGCTTGGGCGGGTCCGAGCAGTTCTTC
CASSLGGSEQFF
>NA|TRBJ2-5|TRBV5-1|TRBD2
TGCGCCAGCAGCCCCGGACTAGCCGAAAGAGAGACCCAGTACTTC
CASSPGLAERETQYF
>NA|TRBJ1-4|TRBV19|TRBD1
TGTGCCAGTAGTACTTTACAGGGGATCTTGTATGAAAAACTGTTTTTT
CASSTLQGILYEKLFF
>NA|TRBJ2-6|TRBV5-6|NA
TGTGCCAGCAGCTTTGGATCTGGGGCCAACGTCCTGACTTTC
CASSFGSGANVLTF
>NA|TRBJ2-3|TRBV7-6|TRBD2
TGTGCCAGCAGCATCTCACTAGCGGTCACAGATACGCAGTATTTT
CASSISLAVTDTQYF
>NA|TRBJ2-7|TRBV20-1|NA
TGCAGTGCTAGGTCGGGTTACGAGCAGTACTTC
CSARSGYEQYF
>NA|TRBJ1-1|TRBV19|NA
TGTGCCAGTAGTATAGCCGCCGCCTTTTCCCCAGCTTTCTTT
CASSIAAAFSPAFF
>once|TRBJ2-5|TRBV29-1|NA
TGCAGCGTTGAAATCGGGACACACCAAGAGACCCAGTACTTC
CSVEIGTHQETQYF
>NA|TRBJ2-2|TRBV7-2|NA
TGTGCCAGCAGCTTAGCGTGGCAGACCGGGGAGCTGTTTTTT
CASSLAWQTGELFF
>once|TRBJ1-2|TRBV18|NA
TGTGCCAGCTCACCACCGCGCCCCGTGCAGGGGATGTATGGCTACACCTTC
CASSPPRPVQGMYGYTF
>NA|TRBJ1-2|TRBV28|NA
TGTGCCAGCAGTTTATGGTCGGACTATGGCTACACCTTC
CASSLWSDYGYTF
>NA|TRBJ2-1|TRBV4-3|NA
TGCGCCAGCAGCCAAGATTCCGGCGGGATCTCCTACAATGAGCAGTTCTTC
CASSQDSGGISYNEQFF
>NA|TRBJ2-2|TRBV30|TRBD2
TGTGCCCGGGGGGTAGACGCGAACACCGGGGAGCTGTTTTTT
CARGVDANTGELFF
>NA|TRBJ2-7|TRBV10-2|NA
TGCGCCAGCAGTCGTGACCTGAGCTCCTACGAGCAGTACTTC
CASSRDLSSYEQYF
>NA|TRBJ2-1|TRBV25-1|NA
TGTGCCAGCAGTCCCCGGGCCGAAGCGGGTGAGCAGTTCTTC
CASSPRAEAGEQFF
>NA|TRBJ1-3|TRBV27|NA
TGTGCCAGCAGTTTTGGGATGGGGGTTGGAAACACCATATATTTT
CASSFGMGVGNTIYF
>once|TRBJ1-5|TRBV10-3|NA
TGTGCCATCACGGGGCAGATCAATCAGCCCCAGCATTTT
CAITGQINQPQHF
>NA|TRBJ2-1|TRBV28|NA
TGTGCCAGCAGCCGGAATCTCTACAATGAGCAGTTCTTC
CASSRNLYNEQFF
>NA|TRBJ2-2|TRBV6-5|NA
TGTGCCAGCAGAGCCGGGACACTGAACACCGGGGAGCTGTTTTTT
CASRAGTLNTGELFF
>NA|TRBJ1-4|TRBV10-3|NA
TGTGCCATCAGTGACTCTTATGGGCGTGAAAAACTGTTTTTT
CAISDSYGREKLFF
>NA|TRBJ2-1|TRBV7-2|NA
TGTGCCAGCAGCTTAGTGTACGGTGAGCAGTTCTTC
CASSLVYGEQFF
>NA|TRBJ1-5|TRBV18|TRBD1
TGTGCCAGCTCCCGGGGGGACAGATATCAGCCCCAGCATTTT
CASSRGDRYQPQHF
>NA|TRBJ2-3|TRBV19|NA
TGTGCCAGTAGTAAAGGTCTGGGCTATTCCACAGATACGCAGTATTTT
CASSKGLGYSTDTQYF
>few|TRBJ2-6|TRBV6-6|NA
TGTGCCAGCAGTCAACCAGGGGCCAACGTCCTGACTTTC
CASSQPGANVLTF
>NA|TRBJ2-5|TRBV4-2|TRBD1
TGTGCCAGCAGCCAGACGGCCGGGACAGTCCAAGAGACCCAGTACTTC
CASSQTAGTVQETQYF
>NA|TRBJ2-1|TRBV6-5|TRBD1
TGTGCCAGCAGTAGATGGGGACAGGGCAGAAATGAGCAGTTCTTC
CASSRWGQGRNEQFF
>NA|TRBJ2-7|TRBV2|NA
TGTGCCAGCGGGGCTTCCCTCACCCGCGAGCAGTACTTC
CASGASLTREQYF
>NA|TRBJ2-1|TRBV27|NA
TGTGCCAGCACCCTCCAGATAGGCTATAATGAGCAGTTCTTC
CASTLQIGYNEQFF
>NA|TRBJ2-7|TRBV11-2|TRBD1
TGTGCCAGCAGCTTTACAGGGGCCTACGAGCAGTACTTC
CASSFTGAYEQYF